Each of the 23 T cell receptor beta chains below was sequenced from the same sample in a study of T cell clonality in common variable immunodeficiency. General study findings and limits: In common variable immunodeficiency, TCR beta chains reportedly carried fewer deletions and N-nucleotide insertions.

No antigen has been assigned to these receptors. Here immunoSEQ multiplex PCR was the method, and the copy in TCRdb shows in-frame clones only, minus some. The table lists about 35,000 clones, with no singletons. The material sequenced was peripheral blood mononuclear cells. The receptor source for this set is a human donor with common variable immunodeficiency.

This clone has ten or more counts. The sequenced fragment ends 3 residues before the CDR3 boundary, so the rest is inferred from the germline J gene. The chain recombines TRBV7-3 with TRBJ1-1; no firm D call. CDR3 length: 15 residues. Trimming pared 0 bases from V and 6 bases from J, leaving 14 bases between. Germline V gene lookup returns CDR1 SGHTA and CDR2 FQGTGA. The part of the CDR3 DNA that was read is TGTGCCAGCAGCTTAACTCCCTGGGCCACCGCTGAA. Amino acids: CASSLTPWATAE. The whole CDR3 region reads CASSLTPWATAEAFF. The variable domain in full, completed from reference TRBV7-3 and TRBJ1-1, reads GAGVSQTPSNKVTEKGKYVELRCDPISGHTALYWYRQSLGQGPEFLIYFQGTGAADDSGLPNDRFFAVRPEGSVSTLKIQRTERGDSAVYLCASSLTPWATAEAFFGQGTRLTVV.

Points on this clone: Read coverage stops 3 residues before the CDR3 terminus; the germline J gene supplies the remainder. V gene TRBV5-4 combines with J gene TRBJ2-7; 9 bases fit TRBD1. The CDR3 is made up of 15 amino acids. CDR1 is SGHNT and CDR2 is YYREEE in the germline V gene (reference sequence). After removal of 3 bases from V and 2 bases from J, the junction contained 6 bases not matched to a gene. CDR3 region: CASSYAGTGTYEQYF. The DNA read from the CDR3 is TGTGCCAGCAGCTACGCCGGGACAGGGACCTACGAG.

On this clone itself: The CDR3 end falls 3 residues outside the read, so it is completed with the germline J gene. The chain combines TRBV19 with TRBJ2-7, with 9 nucleotides matching TRBD1. The CDR3 is made up of 15 amino acids. Trimming at V came to 1 base and at J to 5 bases, leaving 6 bases not matched to a gene. Germline V gives CDR1 LNHDA, CDR2 SQIVND (reference sequence). CDR3 in amino acids: CASSIVGQGVNEQYF. The sequenced CDR3 bases are TGTGCCAGTAGTATAGTGGGACAGGGCGTCAACGAG.

This clone was counted only a few times. This chain's CDR3 is CASSSGQGPPYGYTF. CDR3 bases read: TGTGCCAGTAGTTCGGGACAGGGGCCCCCCTATGGC. This chain connects TRBV19 to TRBJ1-2; 10 positions agree with TRBD1. The observed sequence ends 3 residues before the CDR3 terminus, with the missing tail filled in from the germline J gene. The germline CDR1 and CDR2 sequences are LNHDA and SQIVND (reference sequence). The CDR3 has 15 residues. V was clipped by 5 bases and J by 4 bases; unmatched bases: 7.

At least ten counts were recorded for this clone. The read stops 3 residues short of the end of the CDR3; the missing end is completed from the germline J gene. The chain uses TRBV14 and TRBJ2-1, with 8 bases identical to TRBD2. Germline trimming cut 4 bases from V and 7 bases from J; bases unmatched to any gene: 6. The length of the CDR3 is 14 residues. The germline V gene encodes CDR1 SGHDN and CDR2 FVKESK. The covered CDR3 bases are TGTGCCAGCAGCCCCCGAGAGCGGGGGAATGAG. Its protein product is CASSPRERGNE. The complete CDR3 sequence is CASSPRERGNEQFF.

A note on this clone: The sequence runs out 3 residues before the end of the CDR3; the remainder is reconstructed from the germline J gene. The rearrangement uses TRBV19 and TRBJ2-7, with 8 nucleotides matching TRBD2. This CDR3 contains 14 residues. J was trimmed by 5 bases and V by 5 bases; bases with no gene match: 8. Germline CDR1 LNHDA, CDR2 SQIVND (reference sequence). The CDR3 here is CASSLRLAIDEQYF. CDR3 bases read: TGTGCCAGTAGTCTCCGACTAGCGATCGACGAG.

In this sample, this clone turned up many times. The DNA ends 3 residues before the CDR3 does, and the rest of the CDR3 is filled in from the germline J gene. This sequence joins TRBV4-2 and TRBJ2-7; D possibly corresponds to TRBD2 (6 bases). The CDR3 runs 15 residues. Germline V gives CDR1 LGHNA, CDR2 YNFKEQ. Trimming cost V 3 bases and J 4 bases, with 16 bases left between them. The CDR3 bases that were read are TGTGCCAGCAGCCAGTTTTTAGCGGAATTATACGAG. Amino acids: CASSQFLAELYE. The CDR3 as a whole reads CASSQFLAELYEQYF.

This clone was picked up many times. With the read ending 3 residues before the CDR3 end, the germline J gene is used to fill in that end. The rearrangement links TRBV18 to TRBJ1-4; no firm D call. CDR3 size: 14 residues. CDR1 is KGHSH, CDR2 LQKENI, per germline. The V and J ends lost 1 base and 10 bases respectively, with 13 bases between them. CDR3 protein: CASSPRAGFVKLFF. CDR3 DNA (partial): TGTGCCAGCTCACCACGGGCAGGATTTGTAAAA.

This clone has only a few counts. The CDR3 end lies 3 residues beyond the end of the read and is filled in from the germline J gene. V gene TRBV10-3 combines with J gene TRBJ2-7, with 10 bases lining up with TRBD1. V lost 4 bases, J lost 4 bases, and 7 bases stayed unmatched. The CDR3 runs 15 residues. In germline, CDR1 is ENHRY, CDR2 SYGVKD. This chain's CDR3 is CAISGTGTGEYEQYF. The sequenced CDR3 bases are TGTGCCATCAGTGGGACCGGGACAGGGGAATACGAG.

On this clone itself: The read stops 3 residues short of the end of the CDR3; the missing end is completed from the germline J gene. The genes are TRBV18 and TRBJ1-3; tentative D call: TRBD1 (5 bases). The germline V gene encodes CDR1 KGHSH and CDR2 LQKENI. The CDR3 has 14 amino acids. The ends were cut back, 4 bases at V and 1 base at J, with 8 bases in the middle. Here the CDR3 reads CASSLQGSGNTIYF. The CDR3 bases that were read are TGTGCCAGCTCACTTCAGGGTTCTGGAAACACC.

This clone has ten or more counts. Read coverage stops 3 residues before the CDR3 terminus; the germline J gene supplies the remainder. The rearrangement links TRBV29-1 to TRBJ2-5, with 10 bases aligning to TRBD1. From germline, CDR1 is SQVTM and CDR2 ANQGSEA. The CDR3 consists of 13 residues. V was pared by 3 bases and J by 4 bases, with 2 bases of the junction left unmatched. CDR3 DNA (partial): TGCAGCGTTGAGGGACAGGGGACAGAGACC. Protein product: CSVEGQGTET. The CDR3 as a whole reads CSVEGQGTETQYF.

This clone came up many times. The sequence runs out 3 residues before the end of the CDR3; the remainder is reconstructed from the germline J gene. The chain combines TRBV19 with TRBJ2-2; D might be TRBD1 (6 bases). This CDR3 is 15 amino acids long. Germline values: CDR1 LNHDA, CDR2 SQIVND (reference sequence). Trimming took off 3 bases at V and 6 bases at J, with 14 bases between the two ends. The CDR3 bases that were read are TGTGCCAGTAGTATGGTATTACAGGGAGCCGGGGAG. Encoded protein: CASSMVLQGAGE. The CDR3 as a whole reads CASSMVLQGAGELFF.

This clone was picked up many times. Read coverage stops 3 residues before the CDR3 terminus; the germline J gene supplies the remainder. J is TRBJ2-4 and V is TRBV10-3, with D possibly matching TRBD2 (6 bases). The V end lost 0 bases, the J end lost 3 bases, and 18 bases lay between the germline ends. Per the germline V gene, CDR1 is ENHRY and CDR2 is SYGVKD. The CDR3 is 18 residues long. CDR3 in amino acids: CAISESRAAGSGKNIQYF. CDR3 DNA (partial): TGTGCCATCAGTGAGTCGAGGGCCGCGGGGAGCGGCAAAAACATT.

This clone occurred many times. The sequenced fragment ends 3 residues before the CDR3 boundary, so the rest is inferred from the germline J gene. V gene TRBV7-9 combines with J gene TRBJ2-7, with 9 bases lining up with TRBD1. From germline, CDR1 is SEHNR and CDR2 FQNEAQ (reference sequence). The ends lost 4 bases at V and 6 bases at J; junction bases unmatched: 7. The CDR3 is 14 amino acids. The sequenced CDR3 bases are TGTGCCAGCAGCTCGATCAGACAGGGGGGCGAG. Its protein is CASSSIRQGGE. The full CDR3 sequence reads CASSSIRQGGEQYF.

This clone came up a few times. Read coverage stops 3 residues before the CDR3 terminus; the germline J gene supplies the remainder. The chain uses TRBV6-1 and TRBJ1-6; D is possibly TRBD1 (6 bases). Germline lookup yields CDR1 MNHNS and CDR2 SASEGT. The germline V and J ends were trimmed by 1 base and 7 bases, with 14 bases remaining between them. The CDR3 extends over 16 amino acids. The DNA read from the CDR3 is TGTGCCAGCAGTGAAGAGTCAGGGGTTGGCAATTCACCC. This encodes CASSEESGVGNSP. The full CDR3 protein reads CASSEESGVGNSPLHF.

Turning to this clone: The read comes to an end 3 residues before the CDR3 does, leaving the germline J gene to fill in the end. The chain uses TRBV7-6 and TRBJ2-3; D gene ambiguous. V was pared by 5 bases and J by 3 bases, with 6 bases between. The V gene's germline CDR1 is SGHVS and CDR2 FNYEAQ. The CDR3 contains 12 residues. The CDR3 region is CASSLPTDTQYF. CDR3 bases read: TGTGCCAGCAGCCTCCCGACAGATACG.

This clone was detected many times. The read is 3 residues too short to cover the CDR3 end, so that end is filled in from the germline J gene. This chain uses TRBV7-1 with TRBJ2-4; 15 bases are a match to TRBD2. TRBV7-1 falls under the ORF class, with uncertain function. J was trimmed by 0 bases and V by 3 bases; bases with no gene match: 9. There are 20 residues in the CDR3. The CDR3 protein is CASSSSRTSGRASAKNIQYF. The DNA read from the CDR3 is TGTGCCAGCAGCTCTTCTCGGACTAGCGGGAGGGCCTCAGCCAAAAACATT.

About this clone itself: The missing CDR3 end, 3 residues past where the read stops, is filled in from the germline J gene. The V and J genes are TRBV7-8 and TRBJ2-3; no definite D call. V was cut by 1 base and J by 2 bases, with 13 bases left in between. Germline V gene lookup returns CDR1 SGHVS and CDR2 FQNEAQ. CDR3 length: 16 amino acids. This chain's CDR3 is CASSLGLRRTTDTQYF. The part of the CDR3 DNA that was read is TGTGCCAGCAGCTTAGGGTTGCGTCGAACCACAGATACG.

This clone was seen more than once but under ten times. The sequenced fragment ends 3 residues before the CDR3 boundary, so the rest is inferred from the germline J gene. The chain recombines TRBV19 with TRBJ1-2; tentatively, D is TRBD1 (5 bases). This CDR3 region has 13 residues. Trimming shortened V by 3 bases and J by 2 bases, and 7 bases separated the two germline ends. Looked up from germline, CDR1 is LNHDA and CDR2 is SQIVND (reference sequence). This chain's CDR3 is CASSIQGNYGYTF. The covered CDR3 bases are TGTGCCAGTAGTATCCAGGGAAACTATGGC. The full variable domain, rest sourced from reference TRBV19 and TRBJ1-2, is DGGITQSPKYLFRKEGQNVTLSCEQNLNHDAMYWYRQDPGQGLRLIYYSQIVNDFQKGDIAEGYSVSREKKESFPLTVTSAQKNPTAFYLCASSIQGNYGYTFGSGTRLTVV.

This clone occurred many times. CDR3 amino acids: CASSFPGTSGDEQFF. The CDR3 bases that were read are TGTGCCAGCAGCTTTCCCGGGACTAGTGGGGATGAG. V and J are TRBV7-3 and TRBJ2-1; TRBD2 aligns across 8 bases. With the read ending 3 residues before the CDR3 end, the germline J gene is used to fill in that end. The CDR3 is made up of 15 amino acids. V shed 3 bases, J shed 8 bases, and the junction held 9 bases outside the gene matches. CDR1 SGHTA and CDR2 FQGTGA come from the germline V gene.

This clone was seen repeatedly, ten times or more. The read terminates 3 residues before the CDR3 end, so the remaining end is supplied by the germline J gene. The V and J genes are TRBV10-3 and TRBJ2-4; perhaps TRBD1 as D (6 bases). Germline V gene lookup returns CDR1 ENHRY and CDR2 SYGVKD. This CDR3 spans 13 amino acids. V was trimmed by 8 bases and J by 6 bases, leaving 14 bases between them. The CDR3 loop is CAISEVQGNIQYF. The sequenced part of the CDR3 DNA is TGTGCCATCTCCGAGGTACAGGGAAACATT.

This clone was observed many times. The CDR3 end is not reached by the read, which stops 3 residues before it; the germline J gene fills it in. The chain joins TRBV18 to TRBJ2-6; TRBD2 is a possible D gene (6 bases). Looked up from germline, CDR1 is KGHSH and CDR2 is LQKENI. Trimming took 3 bases from V and 1 from J, leaving 19 bases between them. CDR3 length equals 19 residues. CDR3 bases read: TGTGCCAGCTCACCTCGGAGGGGCGCGCAGGGTTCTGGGGCCAACGTC. This codes for CASSPRRGAQGSGANV. The complete CDR3 sequence is CASSPRRGAQGSGANVLTF.

Regarding this clone: The read ends 3 residues early relative to the CDR3; the germline J gene fills the gap. This rearrangement joins TRBV29-1 to TRBJ1-5; no clear D. V was pared by 4 bases and J by 5 bases, with 12 bases between. Germline CDR1 and CDR2: SQVTM and ANQGSEA. The CDR3 sequence is 13 residues long. The covered CDR3 bases are TGCAGCGTTGTTCCGGGGTGGGATCAGCCC. It is translated as CSVVPGWDQP. The CDR3 as a whole reads CSVVPGWDQPQHF.